Below are 24 T cell receptor beta chains sequenced from a single sample in a study of T cell responses to AZD1222 COVID-19 vaccine. Clones were sequenced by immunoSEQ multiplex PCR, and TCRdb holds only the in-frame ones, with some missing. Found here are about 120,000 clones, around 91% of them singletons; the top ten hold less than 4.5%. Sequences were derived from peripheral blood, sampled on day 0 of MenACWY control vaccination. Receptors originate from an adult in good health.

The genes are TRBV5-5 and TRBJ1-1, with D possibly being TRBD1 (5 bases). Trimming took off 1 base at V and 4 bases at J, with 8 bases between the two ends. CDR3 length: 13 amino acids. Germline CDR1 is SGHKS and CDR2 is YYEKEE (reference sequence). The CDR3 DNA reads as TGTGCCAGCAGCTTGTCGGGGGGCACTGAAGCTTTCTTT. Its protein is CASSLSGGTEAFF.

The J gene is TRBJ1-2, the V gene TRBV2, with a possible D match to TRBD1 (6 bases). Trimming removed 5 bases from V and 8 bases from J, with 18 bases in between. This CDR3 has 14 amino acids. Germline V gene sequence: CDR1 SNHLY, CDR2 FYNNEI. The CDR3 region is CASSLRQASKGYTF. As DNA, the CDR3 is TGTGCCAGCAGTTTACGACAGGCATCGAAGGGCTACACCTTC.

This chain links TRBV5-1 with TRBJ2-7, with TRBD2 identical over 9 bases. The germline V gene encodes CDR1 SGHRS and CDR2 YFSETQ. The CDR3 has 15 residues. V dropped 3 bases and J dropped 0; count of bases not matched to a gene: 4. CDR3 nucleotides: TGCGCCAGCAGCTCCTGGACTAGCGCCTCCTACGAGCAGTACTTC. Its translation is CASSSWTSASYEQYF.

The gene calls are TRBV28 and TRBJ2-7; D is undetermined. The V end lost 1 base, the J end lost 3 bases, and 16 bases lay between the germline ends. This CDR3 is 16 amino acids long. CDR1 MDHEN and CDR2 SYDVKM come from the germline V gene. The CDR3 bases are TGTGCCAGCAGTTTATTCTCCCGCCCGGGTTTCTACGAGCAGTACGTC. This sequence encodes CASSLFSRPGFYEQYV.

This rearrangement joins TRBV6-5 to TRBJ2-3; D gene uncertain. Germline V gives CDR1 MNHEY, CDR2 SVGAGI. This CDR3 region has 16 residues. V lost 2 bases, J lost 0 bases, and 12 bases lay in between. Written as DNA, the CDR3 is TGTGCCAGCAGTTACACCGGAGCAACTAGCACAGATACGCAGTATTTT. Translating it yields CASSYTGATSTDTQYF.

V and J are TRBV2 and TRBJ2-7; 7 positions match TRBD2. V was pared by 3 bases and J by 6 bases, with 11 bases of the junction left unmatched. The CDR3 contains 15 residues. Germline CDR1 and CDR2: SNHLY and FYNNEI. The CDR3 DNA follows: TGTGCCAGCAGTGATCGGGGGGACGTCCCGTCCGAGCAGTACGTC. Translating gives CASSDRGDVPSEQYV.

The chain employs TRBV25-1 and TRBJ2-1, with TRBD2 as a possible D gene (6 bases). The germline gives CDR1 MGHDK, CDR2 SYGVNS. CDR3 length: 15 amino acids. With 10 bases removed from V and 5 bases from J, the gap between germline ends came to 21 bases. The CDR3 loop is CATAHREKMDNEQFF. CDR3 nucleotide sequence: TGTGCCACAGCCCACCGGGAGAAAATGGACAATGAGCAGTTCTTC.

The table lists this clone with a count of one. The chain combines TRBV5-1 with TRBJ1-3; D gene uncertain. This CDR3 is 12 amino acids long. The ends were cut back, 4 bases at V and 3 bases at J, with 5 bases in the middle. Germline lookup yields CDR1 SGHRS and CDR2 YFSETQ. CDR3 bases: TGCGCCAGCAGCCTAAGTGGAAACACCATATATTTT. It translates to CASSLSGNTIYF.

The J gene is TRBJ2-5, the V gene TRBV12-3 or TRBV12-4; D possibly matches TRBD1 or TRBD2 (5 bases each). The CDR3 contains 12 residues. Trimming took 1 base from V and 9 from J, leaving 9 bases between them. CDR3 bases: TGTGCCAGCAGTTTAGGGTTGGGGGCCCAGTACTTC. The encoded protein is CASSLGLGAQYF.

The chain employs TRBV28 and TRBJ1-5; TRBD1 matches at 7 bases. Germline assignment: CDR1 MDHEN and CDR2 SYDVKM. The junction had 16 bases not matched to a gene; V was cut back by 3 bases and J by 11 bases. The CDR3 spans 16 residues. CDR3 residues: CASSLGLTLNRGTQHF. CDR3 DNA: TGTGCCAGCAGTTTGGGACTGACATTAAACAGGGGTACCCAGCATTTT.

The chain employs TRBV2 and TRBJ2-2, with 9 nucleotides matching TRBD1. The CDR3 totals 15 residues. CDR1 and CDR2 from the germline V gene are SNHLY and FYNNEI. J was trimmed by 5 bases and V by 4 bases; bases with no gene match: 5. In nucleotides, the CDR3 is TGTGCCAGCAGTGCCGGGACAGGGCTGACCGGGGAGCTGTTTTTT. It yields the protein CASSAGTGLTGELFF.

This chain joins TRBV9 and TRBJ1-2, with D possibly being TRBD1 (6 bases). The CDR3 contains 13 residues. V lost 4 bases and J 3 bases, leaving 10 bases between the germline ends. CDR1 and CDR2 (germline): SGDLS, YYNGEE. CDR3 loop: CASSPWTDYGYTF. In nucleotides, the CDR3 is TGTGCCAGCAGCCCCTGGACAGACTATGGCTACACCTTC.

The chain employs TRBV28 and TRBJ1-1; TRBD1 agrees at 9 bases. This CDR3 has 17 amino acids. The V gene's germline CDR1 is MDHEN and CDR2 SYDVKM. The junction had 17 bases not matched to a gene; V was cut back by 8 bases and J by 4 bases. The CDR3 DNA reads as TGTGCCAGCGAGCCCGGGACAGGGACCCTGTTTGTCACTGAAGCTTTCTTT. This translates into CASEPGTGTLFVTEAFF.

The rearrangement joins TRBV5-1 to TRBJ2-7; 7 bases are a match to TRBD2. CDR1 and CDR2 from the germline V gene are SGHRS and YFSETQ. The J segment lost 0 bases and the V segment lost 0 bases, leaving 0 bases of the junction unmatched. This CDR3 comprises 14 residues. This chain's CDR3 is CASSLGGSSYEQYF. The CDR3 nucleotides read TGCGCCAGCAGCTTGGGCGGGAGCTCCTACGAGCAGTACTTC.

V gene TRBV7-9 combines with J gene TRBJ1-2, with 7 bases fitting TRBD1. Germline V lookup: CDR1 SEHNR, CDR2 FQNEAQ (reference sequence). V gave up 5 bases and J gave up 2 bases; unmatched junction bases: 5. The CDR3 runs 14 residues. The CDR3 is CASSRRDRNYGYTF. The CDR3 nucleotides read TGTGCCAGCAGCCGACGGGACAGAAACTATGGCTACACCTTC.

V gene TRBV30 combines with J gene TRBJ2-6; D may be TRBD2 (6 bases). The CDR3 loop spans 12 amino acids. The ends were cut back, 4 bases at V and 13 bases at J, with 14 bases in the middle. Germline assignment: CDR1 GTSNPN and CDR2 SVGIG (reference sequence). The CDR3 is CAWNGGDPVLTF. Here the CDR3 DNA reads TGTGCCTGGAACGGCGGGGACCCTGTCCTGACTTTC.

V and J are TRBV5-1 and TRBJ2-7; 9 nucleotides align to TRBD1. V dropped 5 bases and J dropped 2; count of bases not matched to a gene: 5. This CDR3 contains 14 residues. The V gene's germline CDR1 is SGHRS and CDR2 YFSETQ. CDR3 loop: CASSSGTGTYEQYF. For the CDR3, the DNA is TGCGCCAGCAGTTCCGGGACAGGGACCTACGAGCAGTACTTC.

The chain has TRBV28 and TRBJ2-7, with D maybe TRBD1 (6 bases). The CDR3 sequence is 13 residues long. Germline loops: CDR1 MDHEN, CDR2 SYDVKM. Trimming took off 3 bases at V and 2 bases at J, with 8 bases between the two ends. CDR3 in amino acids: CASSFDRTYEQYF. The CDR3 DNA reads as TGTGCCAGCAGTTTTGACAGGACCTACGAGCAGTACTTC.

The V call is TRBV7-2, the J call TRBJ2-7, with D possibly being TRBD2 (5 bases). Trimming pared 4 bases from V and 6 bases from J, leaving 13 bases between. The CDR3 consists of 13 residues. Germline CDR1 reads SGHTA; CDR2 reads FQGNSA. CDR3 nucleotide sequence: TGTGCCAGCAGCTATAACCCGGGGTCCGAGCAGTACTTC. It specifies CASSYNPGSEQYF.

V is TRBV21-1 and J is TRBJ1-5; TRBD1 was called by the table and not checked on the DNA. TRBV21-1 is labeled a pseudogene. This CDR3 has 18 residues. CDR3 loop: CASSQGQGAAEGNQPQHF. DNA for the CDR3: TGTGCCAGCAGCCAGGGACAGGGGGCTGCAGAAGGCAATCAGCCCCAGCATTTT.

The rearrangement uses TRBV7-3 and TRBJ2-3; tentative D call: TRBD1 (6 bases). Germline V CDR1 and CDR2: SGHTA, FQGTGA. Trimming removed 3 bases from V and 4 bases from J, with 17 bases in between. The CDR3 spans 16 residues. CDR3 nucleotides: TGTGCCAGCAGCTTCTCCGGGACAAAACCGGCAGATACGCAGTATTTT. This gives the protein CASSFSGTKPADTQYF. Combining the CDR3 with reference TRBV7-3 and TRBJ2-3 gives the whole variable domain GAGVSQTPSNKVTEKGKYVELRCDPISGHTALYWYRQSLGQGPEFLIYFQGTGAADDSGLPNDRFFAVRPEGSVSTLKIQRTERGDSAVYLCASSFSGTKPADTQYFGPGTRLTVL.

The chain joins TRBV19 to TRBJ2-1; D call uncertain. The CDR3 has 15 amino acids. V lost 4 bases and J lost 6, with 16 bases in between. Germline V gene sequence: CDR1 LNHDA, CDR2 SQIVND (reference sequence). The CDR3 sequence is CASSTPRISSNEQFF. The CDR3 DNA reads as TGTGCCAGTAGTACCCCAAGAATTAGCTCCAATGAGCAGTTCTTC. Together with reference TRBV19 and TRBJ2-1, the CDR3 gives the full variable domain: DGGITQSPKYLFRKEGQNVTLSCEQNLNHDAMYWYRQDPGQGLRLIYYSQIVNDFQKGDIAEGYSVSREKKESFPLTVTSAQKNPTAFYLCASSTPRISSNEQFFGPGTRLTVL.

V gene TRBV5-6 combines with J gene TRBJ2-3, with 9 bases that match TRBD1. With V trimmed by 4 bases and J by 4 bases, 13 bases remained unmatched. The CDR3 sequence is 17 residues long. Germline lookup yields CDR1 SGHDT and CDR2 YYEEEE. This CDR3 reads CASSPQKDRGWADTQYF. CDR3 in DNA: TGTGCCAGCAGCCCACAAAAGGACAGGGGTTGGGCAGATACGCAGTATTTT.

The chain uses TRBV7-2 and TRBJ1-5; D uncertain. V lost 3 bases, J lost 6 bases, and 3 bases lay in between. Germline V lookup: CDR1 SGHTA, CDR2 FQGNSA. The CDR3 loop spans 11 amino acids. The CDR3 loop is CASSLGQPQHF. CDR3 in DNA: TGTGCCAGCAGCTTGGGTCAGCCCCAGCATTTT.